Following are 6 T cell receptor beta chains from one sample sequenced in a study of CD8+ T cells in alopecia areata. Described treatment: oral pan-JAK inhibitor, 5-10 mg twice daily. cDNA serving as the sequencing template came from extracted, reverse transcribed RNA. Clones were read by immunoSEQ multiplex PCR, and TCRdb kept only the in-frame ones, dropping some. The data show approximately 220,000 clones, 35% to 40% seen once. The sample consisted of CD4+ T cells sorted from blood, taken at approximately week 31, from a patient treated with tofacitinib. The receptor source for this set is a human donor with alopecia areata.

The table lists this clone with many counts. This CDR3 reads CASSVEAGSSYEQYF. The CDR3 coding sequence is TGTGCCAGCAGCGTAGAGGCAGGGTCATCCTACGAGCAGTACTTC. The chain carries TRBV9 and TRBJ2-7; tentatively, D is TRBD1 (5 bases). CDR3 size: 15 residues. Trimming shortened V by 0 bases and J by 1 base, and 11 bases separated the two germline ends. The germline V gene encodes CDR1 SGDLS and CDR2 YYNGEE.

V gene TRBV7-9 combines with J gene TRBJ2-3; 10 bases agree with TRBD2. CDR3 length equals 18 residues. V dropped 5 bases and J dropped 3; count of bases not matched to a gene: 14. CDR1 is SEHNR and CDR2 is FQNEAQ in the germline V gene (reference sequence). The CDR3 DNA sequence: TGTGCCAGCAGCCCGACGGGAGGTAGCGGGAGGTTAACAGATACGCAGTATTTT. Translating it yields CASSPTGGSGRLTDTQYF.

Only a few counts were recorded for this clone. The genes are TRBV30 and TRBJ2-7; possible D gene TRBD1, 6 bases. The germline V gene has CDR1 GTSNPN and CDR2 SVGIG (reference sequence). The CDR3 covers 16 residues. The V gene lost 3 bases and the J gene lost 1 base, with 19 bases spanning the gap. The CDR3 here is CAWRGRQVPFSYEQYF. CDR3 DNA sequence: TGTGCCTGGAGGGGAAGACAGGTCCCGTTTTCCTACGAGCAGTACTTC.

V gene TRBV5-6 combines with J gene TRBJ1-4; D ambiguous. Trimming pared 4 bases from V and 8 bases from J, leaving 9 bases between. This CDR3 spans 12 amino acids. CDR1 and CDR2 from the germline V gene are SGHDT and YYEEEE. CDR3 loop: CASSIGPEKLFF. The CDR3 coding sequence is TGTGCCAGCAGCATCGGACCCGAAAAACTGTTTTTT.

This clone was seen only a few times. The rearrangement joins TRBV7-8 to TRBJ1-4, with TRBD1 identical over 8 bases. Germline loops: CDR1 SGHVS, CDR2 FQNEAQ. V shed 5 bases and J 7 bases; nucleotides not matched to a gene: 9. The CDR3 consists of 15 residues. CDR3 bases: TGTGCCAGCAGCACCAACAGGGGGAAGAGTGAAAAACTGTTTTTT. Translation gives CASSTNRGKSEKLFF.

Details on this clone: Other nucleotide sequences from this sample produce the same CDR3. The V gene is TRBV5-1, the J gene TRBJ2-7; either TRBD1 or TRBD2 may supply D (5 bases each). V dropped 4 bases and J dropped 3 bases, with 14 bases sitting between them. The CDR3 contains 14 residues. Looked up from germline, CDR1 is SGHRS and CDR2 is YFSETQ. The CDR3 nucleotides are TGCGCCAGCAGCCCCCGGGACCAGAGCTACGAGCAGTACTTC. Translated, it gives CASSPRDQSYEQYF.